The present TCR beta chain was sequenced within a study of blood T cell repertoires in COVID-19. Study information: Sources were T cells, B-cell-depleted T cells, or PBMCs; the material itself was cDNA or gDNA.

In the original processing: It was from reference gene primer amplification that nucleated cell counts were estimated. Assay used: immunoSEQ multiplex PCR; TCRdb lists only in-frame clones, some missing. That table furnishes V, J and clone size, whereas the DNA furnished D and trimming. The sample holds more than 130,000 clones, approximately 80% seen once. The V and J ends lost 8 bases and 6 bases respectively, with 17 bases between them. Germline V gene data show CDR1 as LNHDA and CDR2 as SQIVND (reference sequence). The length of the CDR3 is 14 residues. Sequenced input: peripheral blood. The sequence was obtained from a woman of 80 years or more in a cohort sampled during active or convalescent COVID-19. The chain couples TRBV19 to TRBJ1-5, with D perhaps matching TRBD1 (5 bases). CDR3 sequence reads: CASDEGRGSQPQHF. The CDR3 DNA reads TGTGCCAGTGACGAGGGGCGGGGAAGTCAGCCCCAGCATTTT.